One and the same sample provided the 18 T cell receptor beta chains below, sequenced in a study of blood T cell repertoires in COVID-19. Using immunoSEQ multiplex PCR, the repertoire was profiled, and TCRdb retains in-frame clones only, with some absent. The repertoire holds 140,000 or so clones, 84% seen once, with roughly 4.8% in the top ten. The sequencing input was peripheral blood. The receptor source for this set is a human donor in a cohort sampled during active COVID-19.

The genes are TRBV7-9 and TRBJ1-3, with D possibly matching TRBD1 (6 bases). The CDR3 covers 15 residues. V dropped 8 bases and J dropped 4 bases, with 18 bases sitting between them. Germline V lookup: CDR1 SEHNR, CDR2 FQNEAQ (reference sequence). The CDR3 bases are TGTGCCAGCCTTCTTCAGGGGCCTACCGGAAACACCATATATTTT. Residues: CASLLQGPTGNTIYF.

The V call is TRBV6-1, the J call TRBJ1-4; TRBD1 is a possible D gene (6 bases). This CDR3 contains 17 residues. Germline values: CDR1 MNHNS, CDR2 SASEGT. The V end was cut by 4 bases, the J end by 2 bases, with 17 bases between. CDR3 bases: TGTGCCAGCAGTGGGGACCCCAGGGGAGCGACTAATGAAAAACTGTTTTTT. Translation gives CASSGDPRGATNEKLFF.

The chain joins TRBV11-1 to TRBJ1-1; D might be TRBD1 (6 bases). Germline-derived CDR1 and CDR2 are SGHAT and FQDESV (reference sequence). This CDR3 spans 14 amino acids. Trimming left V 6 bases short and J 4 bases short, with 15 bases between. CDR3 coding DNA: TGTGCCAGCAGTTTGCCACAGGGTCGCACTGAAGCTTTCTTT. Translation gives CASSLPQGRTEAFF. Together with reference TRBV11-1 and TRBJ1-1, the CDR3 gives the full variable domain: EAEVAQSPRYKITEKSQAVAFWCDPISGHATLYWYRQILGQGPELLVQFQDESVVDDSQLPKDRFSAERLKGVDSTLKIQPAELGDSAMYLCASSLPQGRTEAFFGQGTRLTVV.

DNA for the CDR3: TGTGCCAGCAGCTTCCATTACAGGGTCGCCTACGAGCAGTACTTC. Encoded protein: CASSFHYRVAYEQYF. The V gene is TRBV7-2, the J gene TRBJ2-7; D may be TRBD1 (6 bases). The V gene lost 3 bases and the J gene lost 2 bases, with 14 bases spanning the gap. Germline V gives CDR1 SGHTA, CDR2 FQGNSA. The CDR3 runs to 15 residues.

The V and J genes are TRBV5-1 and TRBJ2-3, with 9 bases lining up with TRBD2. V was pared by 0 bases and J by 4 bases, with 0 bases of the junction left unmatched. This CDR3 has 14 amino acids. CDR1 is SGHRS and CDR2 is YFSETQ in the germline V gene. The CDR3 nucleotides are TGCGCCAGCAGCTTGGGACTAGCGGCAGATACGCAGTATTTT. Encoded protein: CASSLGLAADTQYF.

The V and J genes are TRBV30 and TRBJ2-2; tentative D call: TRBD2 (7 bases). This CDR3 spans 15 amino acids. V gave up 1 base and J gave up 0 bases, with 9 bases separating them. The germline gives CDR1 GTSNPN, CDR2 SVGIG (reference sequence). The CDR3 DNA reads TGTGCCTGGAGTGGGGGGGGCGCGAACACCGGGGAGCTGTTTTTT. Its protein product is CAWSGGGANTGELFF. The full variable domain, with the rest looked up from reference TRBV30 and TRBJ2-2, is SQTIHQWPATLVQPVGSPLSLECTVEGTSNPNLYWYRQAAGRGLQLLFYSVGIGQISSEVPQNLSASRPQDRQFILSSKKLLLSDSGFYLCAWSGGGANTGELFFGEGSRLTVL.

This chain uses TRBV29-1 with TRBJ2-3; D perhaps matches TRBD1 (6 bases). V lost 3 bases and J lost 5, with 12 bases in between. The CDR3 extends over 13 amino acids. CDR1 and CDR2 (germline): SQVTM, ANQGSEA. This CDR3 reads CSVDLQGEDTQYF. CDR3 DNA sequence: TGCAGCGTTGACCTACAGGGTGAAGATACGCAGTATTTT.

The chain is built from TRBV28 and TRBJ2-7; possibly TRBD2 for D (5 bases). CDR1 is MDHEN and CDR2 is SYDVKM in the germline V gene. There are 14 residues in the CDR3. V gave up 3 bases and J gave up 2 bases, with 11 bases separating them. This chain's CDR3 is CASSFSREPYEQYF. CDR3 sequence (DNA): TGTGCCAGCAGTTTTTCACGGGAACCCTACGAGCAGTACTTC.

J is TRBJ2-3 and V is TRBV12-5, with D hard to call. CDR1 is LGHNT, CDR2 FRNRAP, per germline. V lost 7 bases and J lost 4, with 9 bases in between. This CDR3 comprises 12 residues. The DNA of the CDR3 is TGTGCTAGTGCCATTTTGTCAGATACGCAGTATTTT. Encoded protein: CASAILSDTQYF.

This chain uses TRBV9 with TRBJ1-3, with D unresolved. Germline values: CDR1 SGDLS, CDR2 YYNGEE. With 2 bases removed from V and 0 bases from J, the gap between germline ends came to 6 bases. The CDR3 is 14 amino acids. Here the CDR3 reads CASSVQASGNTIYF. The CDR3 region has the DNA TGTGCCAGCAGCGTTCAGGCCTCTGGAAACACCATATATTTT. Supplemented by reference TRBV9 and TRBJ1-3, the full variable domain reads DSGVTQTPKHLITATGQRVTLRCSPRSGDLSVYWYQQSLDQGLQFLIQYYNGEERAKGNILERFSAQQFPDLHSELNLSSLELGDSALYFCASSVQASGNTIYFGEGSWLTVV.

This chain uses TRBV11-2 with TRBJ2-7, with D uncertain. The CDR3 is made up of 11 amino acids. V shed 5 bases and J shed 3 bases, with 5 bases lying between them. Looked up from germline, CDR1 is SGHAT and CDR2 is FQNNGV. CDR3 sequence: CASSPGYEQYF. The DNA of the CDR3 is TGTGCCAGCAGCCCCGGCTACGAGCAGTACTTC.

This clone has just a few counts. V is TRBV7-9 and J is TRBJ1-3; D not certain. Trimming removed 4 bases from V and 8 bases from J, with 6 bases in between. The CDR3 covers 11 residues. CDR1 SEHNR and CDR2 FQNEAQ come from the germline V gene (reference sequence). CDR3 region: CASSYPDTIYF. As DNA, the CDR3 is TGTGCCAGCAGCTATCCGGACACCATATATTTT.

This clone has only one observation. The chain employs TRBV9 and TRBJ2-3; D may be TRBD2 (6 bases). Germline CDR1 and CDR2: SGDLS and YYNGEE. Trimming removed 4 bases from V and 0 bases from J, with 9 bases in between. The CDR3 runs 14 residues. CDR3 residues: CASSSSGSTDTQYF. CDR3 sequence (DNA): TGTGCCAGCAGCTCAAGCGGGAGCACAGATACGCAGTATTTT. Complete variable domain (other parts from reference TRBV9 and TRBJ2-3): DSGVTQTPKHLITATGQRVTLRCSPRSGDLSVYWYQQSLDQGLQFLIQYYNGEERAKGNILERFSAQQFPDLHSELNLSSLELGDSALYFCASSSSGSTDTQYFGPGTRLTVL.

This clone was found a few times. The chain combines TRBV2 with TRBJ2-7; D not certain. The CDR3 length is 12 residues. V shed 1 base and J shed 5 bases, with 6 bases lying between them. Germline loops: CDR1 SNHLY, CDR2 FYNNEI. CDR3 nucleotides: TGTGCCAGCAGTGAAGTTAGAGACGAGCAGTACGTC. Its translation: CASSEVRDEQYV.

V gene TRBV6-2 or TRBV6-3 combines with J gene TRBJ2-1, with D perhaps TRBD2 (5 bases). The length of the CDR3 is 13 residues. V was clipped by 2 bases and J by 9 bases, with 11 bases between them. Germline CDR1 and CDR2: MNHEY and SVGEGT. Written as DNA, the CDR3 is TGTGCCAGCAGTTACGGCGAAGGAGGTGAGCAGTTCTTC. Protein sequence: CASSYGEGGEQFF.

The CDR3, as DNA: TGTGCCAGTAGTATAGGAGTCGATGAAGCTTTCTTT. This gives the protein CASSIGVDEAFF. This chain uses TRBV19 with TRBJ1-1; D remains ambiguous. This CDR3 is built from 12 residues. The germline V and J ends were trimmed by 1 base and 7 bases, with 7 bases remaining between them. Germline CDR1 LNHDA, CDR2 SQIVND (reference sequence).

This chain links TRBV11-2 with TRBJ1-5; 7 nucleotides match TRBD1. V dropped 5 bases and J dropped 3; count of bases not matched to a gene: 10. This CDR3 contains 16 residues. Per the germline V gene, CDR1 is SGHAT and CDR2 is FQNNGV. The CDR3 coding sequence is TGTGCCAGCAGCCTAAATTCCGGGACAGTCAATCAGCCCCAGCATTTT. Translation: CASSLNSGTVNQPQHF.

The genes are TRBV5-1 and TRBJ1-6, with 9 nucleotides matching TRBD1. Germline trimming cut 4 bases from V and 9 bases from J; bases unmatched to any gene: 5. The CDR3 runs to 14 residues. CDR1 and CDR2 (germline): SGHRS, YFSETQ. The CDR3: CASSPGTGTSPLHF. Written as DNA, the CDR3 is TGCGCCAGCAGCCCGGGGACAGGGACTTCACCCCTCCACTTT.